One sample yielded the 5 T cell receptor beta chains listed below, sequenced in a study of shared clonotypes between healthy human individuals. Some clones are missing from TCRdb's copy, which holds only in-frame ones; the method was immunoSEQ multiplex PCR. The sample has about 700,000 clones, roughly nine tenths seen once. CD45RO negativity and positive selection for CCR7 defined naive CD8 cells, a population that excluded terminally differentiated effector memory CD45RA+ cells. The sequenced sample consisted of naive CD8+ T cells sorted from blood. The source of these receptors is a man aged 30-40 years in good health.

The chain employs TRBV19 and TRBJ1-2; D remains unclear. V lost 5 bases and J lost 2, with 9 bases in between. Germline V CDR1 and CDR2: LNHDA, SQIVND (reference sequence). The CDR3 is 13 residues long. The DNA of the CDR3 is TGTGCCAGTAGTCCCTCCCGAAACTATGGCTACACCTTC. Amino acid sequence: CASSPSRNYGYTF.

This chain connects TRBV5-1 to TRBJ1-4; D is undetermined. In germline, CDR1 is SGHRS, CDR2 YFSETQ. CDR3 length: 14 residues. V was cut by 7 bases and J by 0 bases, with 10 bases left in between. The CDR3 DNA reads TGCGCCAGCGGAGACGTTGCAACTAATGAAAAACTGTTTTTT. Protein sequence: CASGDVATNEKLFF.

This clone was seen just once. The chain uses TRBV6-5 and TRBJ1-2, with TRBD1 identical over 7 bases. Germline assignment: CDR1 MNHEY and CDR2 SVGAGI. There are 15 residues in the CDR3. Trimming at V came to 2 bases and at J to 8 bases, leaving 11 bases not matched to a gene. This CDR3 reads CASSYRGMQGEGYTF. The DNA for the CDR3 is TGTGCCAGCAGTTACAGGGGTATGCAGGGGGAAGGCTACACCTTC.

The chain couples TRBV9 to TRBJ2-1, with D unresolved. The CDR3 covers 14 residues. Germline CDR1 is SGDLS and CDR2 is YYNGEE. Trimming removed 2 bases at V and 8 bases at J, with 14 bases between. In DNA form, the CDR3 reads TGTGCCAGCAGCGTTCGAGGAAGGTTTGATGAGCAGTTCTTC. Translating gives CASSVRGRFDEQFF.

V is TRBV18 and J is TRBJ2-6; the D gene is possibly TRBD1 (5 bases). V was trimmed by 4 bases and J by 3 bases, leaving 10 bases between them. The CDR3 extends over 15 amino acids. Per the germline V gene, CDR1 is KGHSH and CDR2 is LQKENI. CDR3 bases: TGTGCCAGCTCACTGGTGGGGCATGGGGCCAACGTCCTGACTTTC. It is translated as CASSLVGHGANVLTF.